One sample yielded the 3 T cell receptor beta chains listed below, sequenced in a study of CD8 T cells in ankylosing spondylitis. MiXCR was run by TCRdb on the 5' RACE reads, yielding one entry per CDR3 protein. This table has about 700,000 distinct CDR3 sequences, under 20% appearing once. Their antigen targets remain unknown. Study conclusions and caveats: It appeared that ankylosing spondylitis blood was characterized by a TCR beta motif of fewer than ten highly homologous variants.

The sample consisted of blood, either unsorted or a sorted T cell fraction (not recorded which). The receptors derive from a male donor with ankylosing spondylitis.

The V call is TRBV13, the J call TRBJ1-4, with TRBD1 as a possible D gene (5 bases). V shed 0 bases and J shed 4 bases, with 15 bases lying between them. Germline values: CDR1 PRHDT, CDR2 FYEKMQ (reference sequence). This CDR3 has 17 amino acids. This CDR3 is CASSLGSGTDFNEKLFF. CDR3 DNA: TGTGCCAGCAGCTTAGGGTCCGGGACGGATTTTAATGAAAAACTGTTTTTT.

This clonotype was picked up many times. J is TRBJ2-7 and V is TRBV29-1, with 9 bases fitting TRBD1. Unmatched junction bases numbered 6, after V lost 6 bases and J lost 3 bases. This CDR3 has 13 amino acids. CDR1 is SQVTM and CDR2 is ANQGSEA in the germline V gene. CDR3 sequence (DNA): TGCAGCGTATGCGGGACAGGGAACTACGAGCAGTACTTC. Its translation: CSVCGTGNYEQYF.

This clonotype was observed a handful of times. The chain joins TRBV5-1 to TRBJ2-2; no reliable D call. CDR1 and CDR2 (germline): SGHRS, YFSETQ. The CDR3 totals 15 residues. The V end was cut by 5 bases, the J end by 4 bases, with 15 bases between. The CDR3 DNA is TGCGCCAGCAGTTGGCTGAGCCTTACCACCGGGGAGCTGTTTTTT. As protein: CASSWLSLTTGELFF. The full variable domain, completed using reference TRBV5-1 and TRBJ2-2, is KAGVTQTPRYLIKTRGQQVTLSCSPISGHRSVSWYQQTPGQGLQFLFEYFSETQRNKGNFPGRFSGRQFSNSRSEMNVSTLELGDSALYLCASSWLSLTTGELFFGEGSRLTVL.